This is a list of T cell receptor beta chains from one sample in a study of CD8+CD57+ T cells in acquired aplastic anemia. TCRdb passed the reads through MiXCR, listing each CDR3 protein once. The data contain around 150,000 distinct CDR3 sequences, around half of them seen just once; the ten biggest clones take up roughly 29%. Sequenced material: sorted CD4+, CD8+, or CD8+CD57+ T cells (not recorded which) from PBMCs. These TCRs come from a human donor with aplastic anemia. The CDR3 runs from the conserved cysteine through the conserved F or W. D genes are given only for firm matches. Rows give clone size only sometimes, using once, few, many, or a class for an expanded clone.

j_call,d_call,v_call,clone_size,cdr3_aa,cdr3_nt
TRBJ2-7,NA,TRBV6-1,many,CASSQLTYYEQYF,TGTGCCAGCAGTCAGTTGACCTACTACGAGCAGTACTTC
TRBJ2-2,TRBD2,TRBV12-3/TRBV12-4,many,CASTPGLPNTGELFF,TGTGCCAGCACGCCGGGACTACCGAACACCGGGGAGCTGTTTTTT
TRBJ1-1,NA,TRBV20-1,NA,CSVKTGLGTEAFF,TGCAGTGTTAAGACGGGCTTGGGCACTGAAGCTTTCTTT
TRBJ2-3,NA,TRBV2,NA,CASSERAGFYTQYF,TGTGCCAGCAGTGAAAGGGCAGGATTTTATACGCAGTATTTT
TRBJ2-7,TRBD1,TRBV20-1,few,CSARSGTATYEQYF,TGCAGTGCTAGATCCGGGACAGCCACCTACGAGCAGTACTTC
TRBJ1-2,TRBD1,TRBV9,many,CASSAEGQGGGGYTF,TGTGCCAGCAGCGCAGAAGGACAGGGGGGTGGCGGCTACACCTTC
TRBJ2-3,NA,TRBV20-1,NA,CSARDTASGTVVAAYTDTQYF,TGCAGTGCTAGAGATACGGCGTCCGGGACCGTTGTAGCGGCGTACACAGATACGCAGTATTTT
TRBJ2-1,TRBD1,TRBV19,NA,CASSIFRDSNEQFF,TGTGCCAGTAGTATATTTAGGGACAGCAATGAGCAGTTCTTC
TRBJ2-3,NA,TRBV9,few,CASSVAREGSTDTQYF,TGTGCCAGCAGCGTAGCCCGGGAAGGGAGCACAGATACGCAGTATTTT
TRBJ2-1,NA,TRBV7-9,NA,CASSLVTQFF,TGTGCCAGCAGCTTAGTCACTCAGTTCTTC
TRBJ2-1,TRBD2,TRBV5-4,NA,CASSLFGTSGISYNEQFF,TGTGCCAGCAGCTTGTTCGGGACTAGCGGGATCTCCTACAATGAGCAGTTCTTC
TRBJ2-5,NA,TRBV7-2,NA,CASSLNTGVGETQYF,TGTGCCAGCAGCTTAAACACGGGAGTGGGAGAGACCCAGTACTTC
TRBJ1-5,NA,TRBV7-9,NA,CASSAAAQPQHF,TGTGCCAGCAGCGCGGCCGCTCAGCCCCAGCATTTT
TRBJ2-1,TRBD2,TRBV9,NA,CASGGGLGNQQFF,TGTGCCAGTGGCGGAGGACTAGGGAATCAGCAGTTCTTC
TRBJ2-1,TRBD1,TRBV10-3,NA,CAIRGQGPYNEQFF,TGTGCCATCAGGGGACAGGGACCTTATAATGAGCAGTTCTTC
TRBJ2-5,NA,TRBV6-5,many,CASTSPGETQYF,TGTGCCAGCACCTCCCCCGGCGAGACCCAGTACTTC
TRBJ2-3,NA,TRBV25-1,NA,CASRQGTGTLDTQYF,TGTGCCAGCAGACAAGGGACCGGGACTCTGGATACGCAGTATTTT
TRBJ2-3,NA,TRBV10-3,NA,CAIRETGVSTDTQYF,TGTGCCATCAGAGAGACAGGAGTTAGCACAGATACGCAGTATTTT
TRBJ1-5,NA,TRBV9,NA,CASSGGDQPQHF,TGTGCCAGCAGCGGTGGGGATCAGCCCCAGCATTTT
TRBJ2-5,TRBD2,TRBV27,NA,CASSTSGIETQYF,TGTGCCAGCAGCACTAGCGGTATTGAGACCCAGTACTTC
TRBJ1-2,TRBD1,TRBV7-9,NA,CASSLVGQANYGYTF,TGTGCCAGCAGCTTGGTGGGACAGGCGAACTATGGCTACACCTTC
TRBJ2-1,NA,TRBV5-1,many,CASSAVSSYNEQFF,TGCGCCAGCAGCGCGGTGAGCTCCTACAATGAGCAGTTCTTC
TRBJ2-5,NA,TRBV2,NA,CASSGLVQETQYF,TGTGCCAGCAGTGGACTAGTACAAGAGACCCAGTACTTC
TRBJ1-6,NA,TRBV10-3,once,CAISEGAGGNSPLHF,TGTGCCATCAGTGAAGGAGCGGGAGGCAATTCACCCCTCCACTTT
TRBJ2-7,TRBD2,TRBV20-1,NA,CSAKGLVGGGTYEQYF,TGCAGTGCTAAGGGACTAGTTGGGGGCGGAACCTACGAGCAGTACTTC
TRBJ2-3,NA,TRBV19,many,CASSIGSSTDTQYF,TGTGCCAGTAGTATTGGATCTAGCACAGATACGCAGTATTTT
TRBJ2-7,TRBD1,TRBV29-1,NA,CSVEFEGQGSYEQYF,TGCAGCGTTGAGTTCGAGGGACAGGGGTCCTACGAGCAGTACTTC
TRBJ1-4,NA,TRBV20-1,NA,CSATAGGLANEKLFF,TGCAGTGCCACCGCCGGGGGCTTAGCTAATGAAAAACTGTTTTTT
TRBJ2-1,TRBD2,TRBV15,NA,CATSRSSGGAYEQFF,TGTGCCACCAGCAGGAGTAGCGGGGGGGCCTATGAGCAGTTCTTC
TRBJ2-1,TRBD1,TRBV12-3/TRBV12-4,many,CASSSVDRGYNEQFF,TGTGCCAGCAGTTCTGTGGACAGGGGCTACAATGAGCAGTTCTTC
TRBJ2-7,NA,TRBV7-6,many,CASSLAGDEQYF,TGTGCCAGCAGCTTGGCCGGGGACGAGCAGTACTTC
TRBJ2-2,TRBD2,TRBV20-1,NA,CSAPNQGGAGELFF,TGCAGTGCTCCAAACCAGGGAGGGGCCGGGGAGCTGTTTTTT
TRBJ2-7,NA,TRBV12-3/TRBV12-4,NA,CASSLALQGAYEQYF,TGTGCCAGCAGTTTAGCCCTCCAGGGAGCCTACGAGCAGTACTTC
TRBJ1-1,TRBD1,TRBV20-1,NA,CSARDPGQGTRNTEAFF,TGCAGTGCTAGAGATCCGGGACAGGGGACTCGGAACACTGAAGCTTTCTTT
TRBJ1-5,TRBD1,TRBV27,NA,CASSSTGTTQHF,TGTGCCAGCAGTTCGACAGGGACGACCCAGCATTTT
TRBJ2-5,NA,TRBV2,NA,CASSRERGSQYF,TGTGCCAGCTCTCGAGAAAGGGGATCCCAGTACTTC
TRBJ2-7,NA,TRBV29-1,NA,CSVVWGHEQYF,TGCAGCGTTGTCTGGGGTCACGAGCAGTACTTC
TRBJ1-5,NA,TRBV4-1,many,CASSQGRRCCQPQHF,TGCGCCAGCAGCCAGGGACGGAGGTGTTGTCAGCCCCAGCATTTT
TRBJ2-3,TRBD2,TRBV10-3,NA,CAISSGRGTDTQYF,TGTGCCATCAGTAGCGGGAGAGGGACAGATACGCAGTATTTT
TRBJ1-3,TRBD1,TRBV20-1,many,CSARDRDRELGNTIYF,TGCAGTGCTAGAGATCGGGACAGGGAACTGGGAAACACCATATATTTT
TRBJ1-2,TRBD1,TRBV19,many,CASSIRQGAEYGYTF,TGTGCCAGTAGCATACGACAGGGGGCGGAGTATGGCTACACCTTC
TRBJ2-2,TRBD1,TRBV10-3,NA,CAIRMTGTTGELFF,TGTGCCATCAGGATGACAGGGACCACCGGGGAGCTGTTTTTT